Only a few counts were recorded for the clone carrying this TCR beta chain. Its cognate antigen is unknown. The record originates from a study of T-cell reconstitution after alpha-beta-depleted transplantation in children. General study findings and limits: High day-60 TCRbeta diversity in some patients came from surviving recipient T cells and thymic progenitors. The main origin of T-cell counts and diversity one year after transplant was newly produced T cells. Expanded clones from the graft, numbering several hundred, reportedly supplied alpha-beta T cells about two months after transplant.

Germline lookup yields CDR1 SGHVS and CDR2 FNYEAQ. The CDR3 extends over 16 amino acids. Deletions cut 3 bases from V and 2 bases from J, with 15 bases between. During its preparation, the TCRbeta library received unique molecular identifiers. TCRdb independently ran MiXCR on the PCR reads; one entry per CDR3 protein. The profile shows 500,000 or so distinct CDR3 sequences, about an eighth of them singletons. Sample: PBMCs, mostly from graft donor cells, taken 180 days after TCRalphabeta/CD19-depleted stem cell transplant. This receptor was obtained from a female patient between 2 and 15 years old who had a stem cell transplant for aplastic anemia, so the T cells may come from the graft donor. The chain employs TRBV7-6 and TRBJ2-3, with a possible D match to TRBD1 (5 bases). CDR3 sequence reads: CASSLDAGQLTDTQYF. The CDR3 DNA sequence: TGTGCCAGCAGCTTGGATGCCGGACAACTCACAGATACGCAGTATTTT.